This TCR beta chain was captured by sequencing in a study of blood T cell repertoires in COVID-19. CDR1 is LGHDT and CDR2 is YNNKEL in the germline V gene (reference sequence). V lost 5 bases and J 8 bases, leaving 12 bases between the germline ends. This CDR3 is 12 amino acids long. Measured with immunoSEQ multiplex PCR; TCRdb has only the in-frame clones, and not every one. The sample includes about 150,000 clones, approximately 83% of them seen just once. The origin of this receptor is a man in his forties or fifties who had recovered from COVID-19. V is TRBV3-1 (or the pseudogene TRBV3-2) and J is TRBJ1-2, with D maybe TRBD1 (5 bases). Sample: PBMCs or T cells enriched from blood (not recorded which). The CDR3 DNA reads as TGTGCCAGCAGCAATTGGGGGGAAGGCTACACCTTC. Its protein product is CASSNWGEGYTF.